This T cell receptor (beta chain) was recovered during a study of T-cell memory formation after mild COVID-19. General study findings and limits: There was a balanced CD4/CD8 profile in clones contracting day 15 to 85, and later expanders leaned CD4+. Clones from the second wave (peaking day 37) had unconfirmed SARS-CoV-2 specificity.

As to this clonotype: Its antigen is not known.

Per germline, CDR1 SGHTA and CDR2 FQGNSA. The length of the CDR3 is 16 residues. V lost 7 bases and J lost 0, with 17 bases in between. Constant-segment primers and 5'RACE yielded cDNA libraries for TCR alpha and TCR beta, each carrying sample barcodes and UMIs. From the 5' RACE reads, TCRdb called clonotypes with MiXCR, one entry per CDR3 protein. Altogether 200,000 to 250,000 distinct CDR3 sequences are present, 7.5% to 10% being singletons, with the ten largest covering roughly a fifth. This chain links TRBV7-2 with TRBJ2-3; D ambiguous. Source material: PBMCs or a T cell subset sorted from them (not recorded which). This sequence was found in a young man who had mild COVID-19 (a few samples of this study predate the infection). Cell type and time point are not known. CDR3 in amino acids: CASTPYAVASTDTQYF. The CDR3 nucleotides read TGTGCCAGCACCCCATATGCGGTGGCGAGCACAGATACGCAGTATTTT.